This TCR beta chain was sequenced during a study of blood T cell repertoires in COVID-19. On the study more broadly: From the United States, Italy and Spain came samples of acute and convalescent COVID-19.

The CDR3 sequence is 15 residues long. CDR1 is MNHNS, CDR2 SASEGT, per germline. The ends lost 3 bases at V and 4 bases at J; junction bases unmatched: 6. Per the authors' pipeline: It was from reference gene primer amplification that nucleated cell counts were estimated. Sequencing was performed with immunoSEQ multiplex PCR; in TCRdb, only in-frame clones are kept and a portion is missing. That table gives V, J and clone size, and the DNA gave D and trimming. The table shows some 27,000 clones, with about 83% occurring only once. The sample consisted of peripheral blood. The sequence derives from a human donor in a cohort sampled during active COVID-19. The V gene is TRBV6-1, the J gene TRBJ1-2; the match to TRBD1 covers 9 bases. The CDR3 coding sequence is TGTGCCAGCAGTGAGGGACAGGGAGGTATCTATGGCTACACCTTC. Amino acids: CASSEGQGGIYGYTF.